This is a list of T cell receptor beta chains from one sample in a study of T cell changes during pregnancy in multiple sclerosis. Only in-frame clones appear in the TCRdb table, and some are missing; sequencing was by immunoSEQ multiplex PCR. This table holds around 100,000 clones, 92% found once. The specimen comprised peripheral blood, sampled after pregnancy. The receptors stem from a female donor with multiple sclerosis, enrolled in a pregnancy study. CDR3s include the opening cysteine and the closing phenylalanine or tryptophan. The D gene is left open where the match is weak. Rows give clone size only sometimes, using once, few, many, or a class for an expanded clone.

>TRBJ2-6|15|.|TRBV6-5|.
TGTGCCAGCAGTTTATCAGGCTCTGGGGCCAACGTCCTGACTTTC
CASSLSGSGANVLTF
>TRBJ2-2|15|.|TRBV2|.
TGTGCCAGCAGGATCGGGAGTGGGAACACCGGGGAGCTGTTTTTT
CASRIGSGNTGELFF
>TRBJ2-2|14|.|TRBV7-2|.
TGTGCCAGCAGCTTAGAGACCGGGGGCGGGGAGCTGTTTTTT
CASSLETGGGELFF
>TRBJ1-6|12|.|TRBV19|few
TGTGCCAGTAGCCCCCGGGATTCACCCCTCCACTTT
CASSPRDSPLHF
>TRBJ1-5|16|TRBD1|TRBV7-2|.
TGTGCCAGCAGCTCGCTTCAGACAGGGGGCATTCAGCCCCAGCATTTT
CASSSLQTGGIQPQHF
>TRBJ2-1|15|TRBD2|TRBV7-3|.
TGTGCCAGCAGCGCCTCTAGCGGGGGTTACAATGAGCAGTTCTTC
CASSASSGGYNEQFF
>TRBJ1-1|15|.|TRBV6-5|.
TGTGCCAGCAGTTACAGGACAGTCATGAACACTGAAGCTTTCTTT
CASSYRTVMNTEAFF
>TRBJ1-1|14|TRBD1|TRBV6-5|.
TGTGCCAGCAGTTTTAGGGGGCGCGACACTGAAGCTTTCTTT
CASSFRGRDTEAFF
>TRBJ1-5|16|TRBD1|TRBV2|once
TGTGCCAGCAGACGGGACAGGGGCCAGAACAATCAGCCCCAGCATTTT
CASRRDRGQNNQPQHF
>TRBJ2-1|12|TRBD2|TRBV28|.
TGTGCCGCGGGAGGGCCATACAATGAGCAGTTCTTC
CAAGGPYNEQFF
>TRBJ2-7|15|TRBD1|TRBV19|.
TGTGCCAGTAGTATAGGAGGGGGCGCGTTTTACGAGCAGTACTTC
CASSIGGGAFYEQYF
>TRBJ2-1|16|TRBD1|TRBV7-9|.
TGTGCCAGCAGCTCCCCGGGACAGGGTACGTACAATGAGCAGTTCTTC
CASSSPGQGTYNEQFF
>TRBJ1-3|13|.|TRBV6-5|once
TGTGCCAGCAGTTCAACTTTTCTGGACACCATATATTTT
CASSSTFLDTIYF
>TRBJ1-1|14|TRBD1|TRBV5-1|.
TGCGCCAGCAGCCTATCCAAGGACAGGGCGGAAGCTTTCTTT
CASSLSKDRAEAFF
>TRBJ2-7|16|.|TRBV18|.
TGTGCCAGCTCAATCTTTACCAGGGACACCACCTACGAGCAGTACTTC
CASSIFTRDTTYEQYF
>TRBJ1-2|15|.|TRBV11-3|.
TGTGCCAGCAGCCCCGGCCGGGAGGATTACTATGGCTACACCTTC
CASSPGREDYYGYTF
>TRBJ1-2|12|.|TRBV30|.
TGTGCCTGGAGTCGACAGCCCTATGGCTACACCTTC
CAWSRQPYGYTF
>TRBJ1-2|13|.|TRBV6-5|few
TGTGCCAGCAGCCCTTCTCCTAACTATGGCTACACCTTC
CASSPSPNYGYTF
>TRBJ1-5|14|.|TRBV28|.
TGTGCCAGCAGTTTTTTGGGAGGAGGTCAGCCCCAGCATTTT
CASSFLGGGQPQHF
>TRBJ2-5|12|TRBD2|TRBV6-1|.
TGTGCCAGCAGTGAAAGCGGGGGTGAGAAATACTTC
CASSESGGEKYF
>TRBJ2-3|12|TRBD2|TRBV30|.
TGTGCCTGGACGAGCGGGATTGGTACGCAGTATTTT
CAWTSGIGTQYF
>TRBJ2-7|14|TRBD1|TRBV13|.
TGTGCCAGCAGCCAGGGACAGGGGAACTACGAGCAGTACTTC
CASSQGQGNYEQYF
>TRBJ2-2|15|TRBD1|TRBV28|.
TGTGCCAGCAGTCGACAGGGGGCGATCACCGGGGAGCTGTTTTTT
CASSRQGAITGELFF
>TRBJ1-5|16|TRBD1|TRBV4-3|.
TGCGCCAGCAGCCAAGACGCCGGGACAGGTTACCAGCCCCAGCATTTT
CASSQDAGTGYQPQHF
>TRBJ2-7|14|.|TRBV6-6|.
TGTGCCAGCAGTTACTCGTCAGGGGCGAGCGAGCAGTACTTC
CASSYSSGASEQYF
>TRBJ1-1|16|.|TRBV18|.
TGTGCCAGCTCACCAAACCGGGTTTCGGTGAACACTGAAGCTTTCTTT
CASSPNRVSVNTEAFF
>TRBJ1-4|14|TRBD1|TRBV10-3|.
TGTGCCATCAGCGACGACAGGGGGAATGAAAAACTGTTTTTT
CAISDDRGNEKLFF
>TRBJ1-6|13|.|TRBV19|.
TGTGCCAGTAGTTATGGTCGGGGTTCACCCCTCCACTTT
CASSYGRGSPLHF
>TRBJ1-1|15|TRBD1|TRBV11-2|once
TGTGCCAGCAGCCGGGACAGGGTTTGGATGGCTGAAGCTTTCTTT
CASSRDRVWMAEAFF
>TRBJ2-7|14|TRBD1|TRBV19|.
TGTGCCAGTACTCCGACAGGGTCCGGCTACGAGCAGTACTTC
CASTPTGSGYEQYF
>TRBJ1-5|13|TRBD1|TRBV18|.
TGTGCCAGCTCACCCGACAGGGATCAGCCCCAGCATTTT
CASSPDRDQPQHF
>TRBJ1-4|20|.|TRBV28|.
TGTGCCAGCACCCCACGCGGTTTTCGGGCGGGCGGGCTAATGAATAAGAAACTGTTTTTT
CASTPRGFRAGGLMNKKLFF
>TRBJ2-3|16|.|TRBV2|.
TGTGCCAGCAGTGAAGCGCTTCCTAGCGATTCAGATACGCAGTATTTT
CASSEALPSDSDTQYF
>TRBJ1-1|13|.|TRBV30|.
TGTGCCTGGAGTGTATTATTGAACACTGAAGCTTTCTTT
CAWSVLLNTEAFF
>TRBJ2-7|16|.|TRBV7-9|once
TGTGCCAGCAGCTTAGCGCTGGGGGGGCCTCCCTACGAGCAGTACTTC
CASSLALGGPPYEQYF
>TRBJ1-2|11|TRBD1|TRBV29-1|.
TGCAGCGTTGGACAGGGTGGTCGCTACACCTTC
CSVGQGGRYTF
>TRBJ1-1|14|TRBD1|TRBV5-1|.
TGCGCCAGCAGTTGGACAGGGGGGAACACTGAAGCTTTCTTT
CASSWTGGNTEAFF
>TRBJ2-7|15|TRBD2|TRBV13|.
TGTGCCAGCAGCGCGGGACTAGCGGGAGGGATCGAGCAGTACTTC
CASSAGLAGGIEQYF
>TRBJ2-7|12|.|TRBV6-1|.
TGTGCCAGCCGCAGGGGCTCCTACGAGCAGTACTTC
CASRRGSYEQYF
>TRBJ2-3|16|.|TRBV19|.
TGTGCCAGTAGTATTCGTCTAGTTTTTAGCACAGATACGCAGTATTTT
CASSIRLVFSTDTQYF
>TRBJ1-5|14|.|TRBV6-5|few
TGTGCCAGCAGCCTGGACAGTGGTAATCAGCCCCAGCATTTT
CASSLDSGNQPQHF
>TRBJ2-2|13|TRBD1|TRBV2|.
TGTGCCAGCTGTATAGGGGGCAACGGGGAGCTGTTTTTT
CASCIGGNGELFF
>TRBJ1-2|14|TRBD1|TRBV4-3|.
TGCGCCAGCAGCCAAGGGACAGGGCTGGGTGGCTACACCTTC
CASSQGTGLGGYTF